This T cell receptor beta chain comes out of a study of blood T cell repertoires in COVID-19. Study information: Both acute and convalescent COVID-19 samples were obtained from the United States, Italy and Spain. PBMCs, B-cell-depleted T cells, or T cells provided the cDNA or gDNA that made up the material.

In the source study's methods: Nucleated cell number was recorded as an estimate derived from reference gene primer amplification. Sequencing used immunoSEQ multiplex PCR; TCRdb keeps in-frame clones, though not all of them. The D gene and trimming were derived from the DNA, and the V and J assignments and clone size from that table. The data hold over 60,000 clones, with roughly nine tenths observed a single time. The CDR3 length is 16 residues. The germline V gene encodes CDR1 LNHDA and CDR2 SQIVND (reference sequence). Losses at the gene ends were 6 bases for V and 4 bases for J; bases not matched to a gene: 11.

The sequenced sample consisted of peripheral blood. This TCR was sampled from a woman between 45 and 65 years old with active COVID-19. J is TRBJ2-7 and V is TRBV19, with 11 bases matching TRBD2. CDR3 region: CASSGTSGGPAYEQYF. The CDR3 coding sequence is TGTGCCAGTAGCGGGACTAGCGGAGGGCCTGCGTACGAGCAGTACTTC.